This T cell receptor (beta chain) was recorded in a study of blood T cell repertoires in COVID-19. The wider study: Some COVID-19 samples were acute and others convalescent; all came from the United States, Italy and Spain. T cells, B-cell-depleted T cells, or PBMCs provided the cDNA or gDNA that served as material.

This clone was seen a handful of times. In the original processing: Cell counts per sample came from amplifying reference gene primers. Libraries were prepared by immunoSEQ multiplex PCR; TCRdb keeps only in-frame clonotypes and omits some of them. V, J and clone size are taken as reported in that table, and D and trimming were inferred from the DNA itself. The sample gives roughly 220,000 clones, 84% of which show up once; 4.5% to 6% is in the top ten. The sequenced material came from peripheral blood. The sequence came from a woman aged 60-75 years who had recovered from COVID-19.

CDR3 sequence: CASSQDSGGAIGELFF. The CDR3 DNA reads as TGCGCCAGCAGCCAAGATAGCGGGGGGGCGATCGGGGAGCTGTTTTTT. The V call is TRBV4-3, the J call TRBJ2-2, with 11 bases matching TRBD2. The CDR3 spans 16 residues. CDR1 and CDR2 (germline): LGHNA, YSLEER. With V trimmed by 0 bases and J by 7 bases, 4 bases remained unmatched.